This passage covers 31 T cell receptor beta chains from one sample sequenced in a study of stem cell transplantation in POMP-related autoinflammatory disease. Clones were read by immunoSEQ multiplex PCR, and TCRdb kept only the in-frame ones, dropping some. The sample holds 2,000 to 2,500 clones, roughly 87% seen once. The input for sequencing was Tregs from PBMCs, taken after stem cell transplantation. The origin of the receptors is a human patient with POMP-related autoinflammation and immune dysregulation (PRAID). Some T cells may be the graft donor's.

This clone came up a few times. The chain is built from TRBV4-1 and TRBJ1-3, with TRBD1 identical over 8 bases. This CDR3 is 14 amino acids long. Losses at the gene ends were 3 bases for V and 4 bases for J; bases not matched to a gene: 2. The germline gives CDR1 MGHRA, CDR2 YSYEKL. The CDR3 sequence is CASSQTGAGNTIYF. CDR3 nucleotide sequence: TGCGCCAGCAGCCAGACAGGGGCCGGAAACACCATATATTTT.

The V call is TRBV18, the J call TRBJ1-4; D may be TRBD1 (6 bases). The CDR3 is made up of 13 amino acids. V shed 10 bases and J shed 5 bases, with 14 bases lying between them. Germline CDR1 and CDR2: KGHSH and LQKENI. The CDR3 nucleotides are TGTGCCACAGGGGTTTCGCAAAATGAAAAACTGTTTTTT. This sequence encodes CATGVSQNEKLFF.

The chain combines TRBV10-2 with TRBJ2-3, with 13 bases aligning to TRBD2. Germline CDR1 and CDR2: WSHSY and SAAADI. J gave up 1 base and V 6 bases, and 7 bases lay outside the gene matches. This CDR3 has 17 residues. CDR3 nucleotide sequence: TGCGCCAGCAGGGATCCCGGGACTAGCGGGGGCACAGATACGCAGTATTTT. It yields the protein CASRDPGTSGGTDTQYF.

The chain joins TRBV19 to TRBJ2-3; TRBD2 is a possible D gene (6 bases). The CDR3 has 14 residues. CDR1 and CDR2 (germline): LNHDA, SQIVND (reference sequence). Trimming removed 10 bases from V and 4 bases from J, with 18 bases in between. The CDR3 DNA reads as TGTGCCACATCTAGGGGCGGGATCGCAGATACGCAGTATTTT. Its protein product is CATSRGGIADTQYF.

The V and J genes are TRBV5-1 and TRBJ2-1; D not certain. The V end lost 8 bases, the J end lost 0 bases, and 9 bases lay between the germline ends. The CDR3 has 13 amino acids. CDR1 and CDR2 (germline): SGHRS, YFSETQ. The CDR3 reads CASFRSSYNEQFF. The DNA for the CDR3 is TGCGCCAGTTTCCGAAGCTCCTACAATGAGCAGTTCTTC.

The chain links TRBV2 to TRBJ1-5; D is undetermined. CDR3 length: 13 residues. The germline gives CDR1 SNHLY, CDR2 FYNNEI. V lost 10 bases to trimming and J lost 3 bases, with 13 bases between them. This chain's CDR3 is CATQWAVNQPQHF. CDR3 DNA sequence: TGTGCCACCCAATGGGCAGTCAATCAGCCCCAGCATTTT.

The J gene is TRBJ2-2, the V gene TRBV28; weak D call: TRBD1 (6 bases). This CDR3 comprises 14 residues. Trimming shortened V by 2 bases and J by 4 bases, and 8 bases separated the two germline ends. Germline CDR1 is MDHEN and CDR2 is SYDVKM. CDR3 nucleotides: TGTGCCAGCAGTTTAGGACAGCTCACCGGGGAGCTGTTTTTT. Translating it yields CASSLGQLTGELFF.

The chain has TRBV5-5 and TRBJ1-2; 8 bases agree with TRBD1. This CDR3 comprises 17 residues. Germline V CDR1 and CDR2: SGHKS, YYEKEE (reference sequence). V lost 1 base and J lost 4; bases outside the gene matches: 12. CDR3 nucleotide sequence: TGTGCCAGCAGCTTGCCGAGACAGGGGAGAACTACCTATGGCTACACCTTC. This gives the protein CASSLPRQGRTTYGYTF. The full variable domain, in which reference TRBV5-5 and TRBJ1-2 provide the parts outside the CDR3, is DAGVTQSPTHLIKTRGQQVTLRCSPISGHKSVSWYQQVLGQGPQFIFQYYEKEERGRGNFPDRFSARQFPNYSSELNVNALLLGDSALYLCASSLPRQGRTTYGYTFGSGTRLTVV.

The CDR3 sequence is CATSDPGGDNSYEQYF. The CDR3 region has the DNA TGTGCCACCAGTGACCCCGGGGGGGACAACTCCTACGAGCAGTACTTC. The V call is TRBV24-1, the J call TRBJ2-7; 8 bases match TRBD2. CDR1 and CDR2 (germline): KGHDR, SFDVKD. The CDR3 is made up of 16 amino acids. Germline trimming cut 4 bases from V and 0 bases from J; bases unmatched to any gene: 7.

This clone was observed once. The chain couples TRBV27 to TRBJ2-2; D call uncertain. From germline, CDR1 is MNHEY and CDR2 SMNVEV (reference sequence). The CDR3 extends over 15 amino acids. The germline V and J ends were trimmed by 4 bases and 0 bases, with 9 bases remaining between them. CDR3 protein: CASSSHTTNTGELFF. The CDR3 DNA reads TGTGCCAGCAGTTCACACACAACGAACACCGGGGAGCTGTTTTTT.

The chain carries TRBV5-4 and TRBJ2-7; no clear D. The germline V gene encodes CDR1 SGHNT and CDR2 YYREEE (reference sequence). Trimming cost V 0 bases and J 3 bases, with 7 bases left between them. The CDR3 has 13 amino acids. CDR3 protein: CASSLVGSYEQYF. In DNA form, the CDR3 reads TGTGCCAGCAGCTTGGTGGGCAGCTACGAGCAGTACTTC.

In this sample, this clone turned up a few times. The chain employs TRBV6-6 and TRBJ1-6, with D perhaps matching TRBD1 (6 bases). This CDR3 is 13 amino acids long. CDR1 and CDR2 from the germline V gene are MNHNY and SVGAGI (reference sequence). V was pared by 6 bases and J by 8 bases, with 11 bases between. The CDR3 nucleotides are TGTGCCAGCAGACTCAGGGGAGATTCACCCCTCCACTTT. Protein product: CASRLRGDSPLHF.

The rearrangement links TRBV4-1 to TRBJ2-4; D is unclear. There are 15 residues in the CDR3. Trimming pared 0 bases from V and 7 bases from J, leaving 13 bases between. Per the germline V gene, CDR1 is MGHRA and CDR2 is YSYEKL. The CDR3 nucleotides are TGCGCCAGCAGCCAAGATCAGTCTAGTAGGAACATTCAGTACTTC. Residues: CASSQDQSSRNIQYF.

The rearrangement links TRBV7-7 to TRBJ2-5, with D hard to call. This CDR3 comprises 13 residues. V lost 0 bases and J 1 base, leaving 3 bases between the germline ends. The V gene's germline CDR1 is SSHAT and CDR2 FNYEAQ (reference sequence). The CDR3 reads CASSLASQETQYF. CDR3 nucleotides: TGTGCCAGCAGCTTAGCCAGCCAAGAGACCCAGTACTTC.

This chain connects TRBV18 to TRBJ1-5; 7 nucleotides agree with TRBD1. Germline assignment: CDR1 KGHSH and CDR2 LQKENI. J gave up 4 bases and V 3 bases, and 6 bases lay outside the gene matches. The CDR3 is 15 residues long. The CDR3 here is CASSPQTGNNQPQHF. The CDR3 region has the DNA TGTGCCAGCTCACCCCAGACAGGGAATAATCAGCCCCAGCATTTT.

The chain has TRBV10-3 and TRBJ2-1, with 9 bases matching TRBD2. The CDR3 has 15 residues. Trimming at V came to 11 bases and at J to 0 bases, leaving 8 bases not matched to a gene. The germline V gene has CDR1 ENHRY and CDR2 SYGVKD. The CDR3 DNA is TGTGCCTGCGGGGGGGGTCGAATCTCCTACAATGAGCAGTTCTTC. Amino acid sequence: CACGGGRISYNEQFF.

A few counts support this clone. CDR3 amino acids: CASSLRTVGTGELFF. The CDR3 bases are TGTGCCAGCAGCTTGAGGACAGTGGGAACCGGGGAGCTGTTTTTT. V usage is TRBV7-8 and J usage is TRBJ2-2; tentatively, D is TRBD1 (6 bases). CDR1 and CDR2 from the germline V gene are SGHVS and FQNEAQ. Trimming removed 3 bases at V and 5 bases at J, with 13 bases between. The CDR3 contains 15 residues.

The V gene is TRBV5-1, the J gene TRBJ2-7, with D maybe TRBD2 (5 bases). The ends were cut back, 4 bases at V and 3 bases at J, with 17 bases in the middle. Per germline, CDR1 SGHRS and CDR2 YFSETQ. CDR3 length: 15 amino acids. The CDR3, as DNA: TGCGCCAGCAGCCTAAAAAGGGAGTGGAACTACGAGCAGTACTTC. Translating gives CASSLKREWNYEQYF.

V gene TRBV6-5 combines with J gene TRBJ1-1; the D gene is possibly TRBD1 (6 bases). Germline CDR1 and CDR2: MNHEY and SVGAGI. The CDR3 has 15 amino acids. Trimming removed 7 bases from V and 6 bases from J, with 21 bases in between. In DNA form, the CDR3 reads TGTGCCAGCACCCCGTTGGGGGGCGGGAGCCCTGAAGCTTTCTTT. The encoded protein is CASTPLGGGSPEAFF.

This chain connects TRBV19 to TRBJ2-3; D may be TRBD1 or TRBD2 (5 bases each). Germline assignment: CDR1 LNHDA and CDR2 SQIVND (reference sequence). V was pared by 7 bases and J by 2 bases, with 19 bases between. This CDR3 is 16 amino acids long. The CDR3 region is CASKSIGDGNTDTQYF. The CDR3 DNA is TGTGCCAGTAAATCCATTGGGGACGGCAACACAGATACGCAGTATTTT.

The chain couples TRBV28 to TRBJ2-1, with 11 bases that match TRBD2. CDR1 and CDR2 from the germline V gene are MDHEN and SYDVKM. V shed 5 bases, J shed 10 bases, and the junction held 7 bases outside the gene matches. The CDR3 sequence is 14 residues long. Here the CDR3 reads CASSPAGTSGEQFF. CDR3 DNA: TGTGCCAGCAGTCCAGCCGGGACTAGCGGAGAGCAGTTCTTC.

The V and J genes are TRBV5-1 and TRBJ1-6; 7 bases are shared with TRBD1. This CDR3 comprises 17 residues. Germline CDR1 and CDR2: SGHRS and YFSETQ. Trimming took 2 bases from V and 4 from J; bases not matched to a gene: 9. CDR3 DNA sequence: TGCGCCAGCAGCTTCGGTGTTGGGACAGCATATAATTCACCCCTCCACTTT. Amino acids: CASSFGVGTAYNSPLHF. The variable domain in full, with the rest retrieved from reference TRBV5-1 and TRBJ1-6, is KAGVTQTPRYLIKTRGQQVTLSCSPISGHRSVSWYQQTPGQGLQFLFEYFSETQRNKGNFPGRFSGRQFSNSRSEMNVSTLELGDSALYLCASSFGVGTAYNSPLHFGNGTRLTVT.

The chain employs TRBV7-8 and TRBJ2-3; TRBD1 is a possible D gene (5 bases). V shed 5 bases and J shed 1 base, with 25 bases lying between them. The CDR3 covers 19 residues. CDR1 is SGHVS, CDR2 FQNEAQ, per germline. The CDR3 region has the DNA TGTGCCAGCAGCCCGCGGCGATTCACAGGACCCCACCGCACAGATACGCAGTATTTT. It codes for CASSPRRFTGPHRTDTQYF.

V usage is TRBV5-6 and J usage is TRBJ2-7; 7 nucleotides align to TRBD2. The CDR3 is made up of 14 amino acids. Germline V gene sequence: CDR1 SGHDT, CDR2 YYEEEE. V lost 1 base and J lost 1; bases outside the gene matches: 2. The CDR3 DNA follows: TGTGCCAGCAGCTTGAAGCGGGGATCCTACGAGCAGTACGTC. This sequence encodes CASSLKRGSYEQYV.

This clone appeared a few times. V is TRBV25-1 and J is TRBJ1-3; TRBD1 matches 7 bases. The CDR3 covers 15 residues. V was clipped by 4 bases and J by 9 bases; unmatched bases: 12. CDR1 and CDR2 from the germline V gene are MGHDK and SYGVNS. The CDR3 sequence: CASSGDRALRGTIYF. The DNA for the CDR3 is TGTGCCAGCAGTGGGGACAGAGCTTTGAGGGGCACCATATATTTT.

This clone was found once. This rearrangement joins TRBV7-2 to TRBJ1-2; TRBD1 is a possible D gene (6 bases). The CDR3 contains 14 residues. V lost 5 bases and J 0 bases, leaving 10 bases between the germline ends. Germline assignment: CDR1 SGHTA and CDR2 FQGNSA. The CDR3 is CASSRGAANYGYTF. DNA of the CDR3: TGTGCCAGCAGCCGGGGGGCAGCTAACTATGGCTACACCTTC.

About this clone itself: The junction and the germline gene differ at one end; a read error may be behind it. V usage is TRBV27 and J usage is TRBJ1-3, with D uncertain. The germline V gene has CDR1 MNHEY and CDR2 SMNVEV (reference sequence). CDR3 size: 17 residues. CDR3 protein: CAGSPVGYDSSGNTIYF. The CDR3 nucleotides are TGTGCCGGCAGTCCCGTGGGATACGACTCCTCTGGAAACACCATATATTTT.

This clone has only one observation. The chain links TRBV6-1 to TRBJ2-5; 11 nucleotides align to TRBD2. CDR1 is MNHNS, CDR2 SASEGT, per germline. This CDR3 comprises 17 residues. V was pared by 2 bases and J by 5 bases, with 10 bases of the junction left unmatched. The CDR3 loop is CASSEWGSGRGVETQYF. In nucleotides, the CDR3 is TGTGCCAGCAGTGAATGGGGTAGCGGGAGGGGGGTGGAGACCCAGTACTTC.

This clone has only one observation. The V gene is TRBV5-1, the J gene TRBJ2-7, with 8 bases identical to TRBD1. The germline CDR1 and CDR2 sequences are SGHRS and YFSETQ. The V gene end was trimmed by 3 bases and the J gene end by 4 bases; junction bases not matched to a gene: 6. CDR3 length equals 14 residues. CDR3: CASSSVQGGYEQYF. The CDR3 nucleotides are TGCGCCAGCAGCTCGGTACAGGGGGGTTACGAGCAGTACTTC. The whole variable domain, filled in from reference TRBV5-1 and TRBJ2-7, reads KAGVTQTPRYLIKTRGQQVTLSCSPISGHRSVSWYQQTPGQGLQFLFEYFSETQRNKGNFPGRFSGRQFSNSRSEMNVSTLELGDSALYLCASSSVQGGYEQYFGPGTRLTVT.

The chain links TRBV6-1 to TRBJ2-5, with TRBD2 matching 10 bases. Germline loops: CDR1 MNHNS, CDR2 SASEGT. This CDR3 comprises 15 residues. V was clipped by 3 bases and J by 6 bases; unmatched bases: 7. Here the CDR3 DNA reads TGTGCCAGCAGTGATGGAATAGCGGGAGGCAAGACCCAGTACTTC. Protein product: CASSDGIAGGKTQYF.

The DNA of the CDR3 is TGTGCCAGCAGCTTGAGGACAGGTCATCAGCCCCAGCATTTT. Protein product: CASSLRTGHQPQHF. The chain couples TRBV5-6 to TRBJ1-5, with 7 nucleotides matching TRBD1. The CDR3 totals 14 residues. From germline, CDR1 is SGHDT and CDR2 YYEEEE. Germline trimming cut 1 base from V and 5 bases from J; bases unmatched to any gene: 3.